This TCR beta chain was retrieved from a study of Ad26.COV2.S vaccination and SARS-CoV-2 variants. Overall study findings and caveats: Substantial breadth was reportedly displayed by spike-specific CD8+ and CD4+ T cell responses after vaccination.

This clone was observed a single time. Its antigen remains unidentified. CDR3 length equals 13 residues. V dropped 3 bases and J dropped 1 base, with 6 bases sitting between them. The germline gives CDR1 MNHNY, CDR2 SVGAGI (reference sequence). Assay used: immunoSEQ multiplex PCR; TCRdb lists only in-frame clones, some missing. Of approximately 400,000 clones in the sample, 90% to 95% are singletons; the top ten hold under 5%. The rearrangement links TRBV6-6 to TRBJ1-2; D gene unclear. This material consisted of peripheral blood, taken after recovery from COVID-19. This receptor was taken from a human donor who had recovered from COVID-19. CDR3 nucleotide sequence: TGTGCCAGCAGTTATATGGGTAACTATGGCTACACCTTC. Protein sequence: CASSYMGNYGYTF.